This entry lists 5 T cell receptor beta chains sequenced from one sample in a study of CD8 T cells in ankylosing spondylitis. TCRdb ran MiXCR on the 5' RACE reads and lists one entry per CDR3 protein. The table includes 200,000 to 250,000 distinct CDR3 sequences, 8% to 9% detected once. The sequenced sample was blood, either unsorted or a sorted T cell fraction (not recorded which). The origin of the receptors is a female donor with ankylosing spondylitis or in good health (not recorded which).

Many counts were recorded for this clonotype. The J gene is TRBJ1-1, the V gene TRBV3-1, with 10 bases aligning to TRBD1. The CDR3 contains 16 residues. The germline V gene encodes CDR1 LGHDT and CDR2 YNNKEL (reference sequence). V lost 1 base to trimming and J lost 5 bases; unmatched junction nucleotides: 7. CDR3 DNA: TGTGCCAGCAGCCAAGGATCATGGACAGGGGGAACTGAAGCTTTCTTT. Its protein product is CASSQGSWTGGTEAFF. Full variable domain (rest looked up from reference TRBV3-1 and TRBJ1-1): DTAVSQTPKYLVTQMGNDKSIKCEQNLGHDTMYWYKQDSKKFLKIMFSYNNKELIINETVPNRFSPKSPDKAHLNLHINSLELGDSAVYFCASSQGSWTGGTEAFFGQGTRLTVV.

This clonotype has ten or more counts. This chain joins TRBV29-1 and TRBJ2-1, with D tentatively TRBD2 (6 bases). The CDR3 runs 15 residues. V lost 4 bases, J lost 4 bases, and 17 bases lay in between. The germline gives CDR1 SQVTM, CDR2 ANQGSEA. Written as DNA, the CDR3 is TGCAGCGTTGTTCGAGGGACTTCGGATTACAATGAGCAGTTCTTC. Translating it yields CSVVRGTSDYNEQFF.

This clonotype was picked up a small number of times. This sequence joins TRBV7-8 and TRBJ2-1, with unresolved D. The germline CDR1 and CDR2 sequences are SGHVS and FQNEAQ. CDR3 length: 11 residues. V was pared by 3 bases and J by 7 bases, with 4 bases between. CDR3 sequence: CASSFTNEQFF. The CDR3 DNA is TGTGCCAGCAGCTTTACGAATGAGCAGTTCTTC.

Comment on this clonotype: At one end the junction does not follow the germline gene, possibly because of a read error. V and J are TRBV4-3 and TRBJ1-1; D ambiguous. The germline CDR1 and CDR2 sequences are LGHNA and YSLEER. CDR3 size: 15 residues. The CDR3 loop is CASSQDLKGSTKAFF. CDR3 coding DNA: TGCGCCAGCAGCCAAGATTTGAAGGGCAGCACTAAAGCTTTCTTT.

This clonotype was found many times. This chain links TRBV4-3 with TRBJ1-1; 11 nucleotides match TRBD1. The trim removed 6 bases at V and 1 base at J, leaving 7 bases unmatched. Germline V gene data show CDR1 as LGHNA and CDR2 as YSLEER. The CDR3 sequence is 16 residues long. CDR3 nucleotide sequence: TGCGCCAGCAGTCTTGGACAGGGGGCCACGAACACTGAAGCTTTCTTT. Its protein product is CASSLGQGATNTEAFF.